This T cell receptor (beta chain) was recorded in a study of blood T cells in healthy people across ages. Study-wide background: Template switching captured about one barcoded beta molecule per two T cells. Study-wide results and caveats: Per million T cells, TCR beta diversity dropped roughly linearly as age increased.

It was with a sample-barcoded 5' primer and a J-beta primer mix that a second PCR of roughly 7 to 12 cycles was run. TCRdb independently ran MiXCR on the 5' RACE reads; one entry per CDR3 protein. The sample consists of about 640,000 distinct CDR3 sequences, approximately 30% of them appearing once. Each of the donors had 9 to 10 milliliters of peripheral blood drawn into EDTA-treated Vacutainer tubes. The length of the CDR3 is 11 residues. The ends were cut back, 9 bases at V and 11 bases at J, with 16 bases in the middle. This clonotype was seen repeatedly, ten times or more. Its cognate antigen is unknown.

The source is a woman aged 80 or over in good health. The chain joins TRBV12-3 or TRBV12-4 to TRBJ2-5; tentatively, D is TRBD2 (7 bases). Input material: blood. The CDR3 protein is CASTGRGEQYF. The CDR3 DNA sequence: TGTGCCAGTACAGGGAGGGGTGAGCAGTACTTC.